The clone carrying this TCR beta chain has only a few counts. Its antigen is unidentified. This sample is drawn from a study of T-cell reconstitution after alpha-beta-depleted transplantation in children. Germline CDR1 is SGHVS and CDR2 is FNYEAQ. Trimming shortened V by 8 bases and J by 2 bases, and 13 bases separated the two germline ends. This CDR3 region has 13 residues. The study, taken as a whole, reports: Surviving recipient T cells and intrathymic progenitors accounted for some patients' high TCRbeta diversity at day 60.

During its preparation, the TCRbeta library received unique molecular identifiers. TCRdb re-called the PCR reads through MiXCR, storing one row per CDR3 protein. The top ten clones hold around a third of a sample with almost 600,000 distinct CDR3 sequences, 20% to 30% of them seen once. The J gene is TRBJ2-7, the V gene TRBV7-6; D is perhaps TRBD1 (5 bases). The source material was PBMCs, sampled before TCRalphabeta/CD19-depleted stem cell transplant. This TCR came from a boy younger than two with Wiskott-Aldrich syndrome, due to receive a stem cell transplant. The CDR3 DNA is TGTGCCAGCGGGGCAGGTGCCCCCTACGAGCAGTACTTC. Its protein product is CASGAGAPYEQYF.